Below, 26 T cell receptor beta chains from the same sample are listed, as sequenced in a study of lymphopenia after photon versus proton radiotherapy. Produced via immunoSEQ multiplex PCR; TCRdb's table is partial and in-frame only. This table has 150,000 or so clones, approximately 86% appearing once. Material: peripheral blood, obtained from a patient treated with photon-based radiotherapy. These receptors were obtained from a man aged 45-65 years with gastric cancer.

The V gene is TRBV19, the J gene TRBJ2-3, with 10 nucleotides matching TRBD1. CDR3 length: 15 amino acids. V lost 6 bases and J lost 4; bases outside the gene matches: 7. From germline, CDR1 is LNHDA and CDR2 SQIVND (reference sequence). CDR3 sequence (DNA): TGTGCCAGTAGCTTGGGACAGGGGATGGCAGATACGCAGTATTTT. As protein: CASSLGQGMADTQYF.

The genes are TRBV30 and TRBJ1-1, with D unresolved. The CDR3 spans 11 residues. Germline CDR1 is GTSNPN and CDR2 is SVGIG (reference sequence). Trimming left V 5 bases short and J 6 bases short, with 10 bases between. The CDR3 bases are TGTGCCTGGGAGCGTAGCTCTGAAGCTTTCTTT. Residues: CAWERSSEAFF.

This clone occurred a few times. Here the CDR3 reads CASSPAQGNYGYTF. The CDR3 nucleotides are TGCGCCAGCAGCCCCGCCCAGGGGAACTATGGCTACACCTTC. The chain is built from TRBV4-3 and TRBJ1-2; a possible D gene is TRBD1 (6 bases). V was cut by 4 bases and J by 2 bases, with 11 bases left in between. The CDR3 has 14 residues. Germline CDR1 is LGHNA and CDR2 is YSLEER.

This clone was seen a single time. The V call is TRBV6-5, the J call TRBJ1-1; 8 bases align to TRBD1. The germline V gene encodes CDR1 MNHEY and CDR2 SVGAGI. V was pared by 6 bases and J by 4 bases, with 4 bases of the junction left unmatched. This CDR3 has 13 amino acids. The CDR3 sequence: CASRVTGATEAFF. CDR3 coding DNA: TGTGCCAGCAGGGTGACAGGGGCCACTGAAGCTTTCTTT.

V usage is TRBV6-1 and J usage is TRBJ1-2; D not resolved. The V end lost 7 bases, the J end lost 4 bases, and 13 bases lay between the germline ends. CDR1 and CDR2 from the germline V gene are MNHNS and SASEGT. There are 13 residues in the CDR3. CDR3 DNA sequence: TGTGCCAGCACAATTGGGCCGCTCTATGGCTACACCTTC. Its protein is CASTIGPLYGYTF.

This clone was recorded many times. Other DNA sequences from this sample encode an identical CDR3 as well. DNA of the CDR3: TGTGCCAGCAGCTTGGGCTCCTACGAGCAGTACTTC. Its protein is CASSLGSYEQYF. The chain employs TRBV7-8 and TRBJ2-7; D is unclear. CDR1 and CDR2 from the germline V gene are SGHVS and FQNEAQ. The CDR3 is 12 amino acids. V lost 3 bases and J 0 bases, leaving 3 bases between the germline ends. The full variable domain, with the rest looked up from reference TRBV7-8 and TRBJ2-7, is GAGVSQSPRYKVAKRGQDVALRCDPISGHVSLFWYQQALGQGPEFLTYFQNEAQLDKSGLPSDRFFAERPEGSVSTLKIQRTQQEDSAVYLCASSLGSYEQYFGPGTRLTVT.

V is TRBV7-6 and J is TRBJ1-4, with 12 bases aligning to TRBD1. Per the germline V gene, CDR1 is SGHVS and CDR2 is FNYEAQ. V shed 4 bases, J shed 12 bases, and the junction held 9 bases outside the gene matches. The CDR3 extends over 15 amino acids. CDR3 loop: CASSSLRDRGQELFF. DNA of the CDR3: TGTGCCAGCAGCTCGCTCCGGGACAGGGGGCAGGAACTGTTTTTT. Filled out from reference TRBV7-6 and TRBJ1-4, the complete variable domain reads GAGVSQSPRYKVTKRGQDVALRCDPISGHVSLYWYRQALGQGPEFLTYFNYEAQQDKSGLPNDRFSAERPEGSISTLTIQRTEQRDSAMYRCASSSLRDRGQELFFGSGTQLSVL.

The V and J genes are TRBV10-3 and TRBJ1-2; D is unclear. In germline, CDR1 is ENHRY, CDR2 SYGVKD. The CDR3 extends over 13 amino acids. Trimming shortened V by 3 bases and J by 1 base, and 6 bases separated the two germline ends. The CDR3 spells CAISDLLNYGYTF. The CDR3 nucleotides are TGTGCCATCAGTGACCTTCTTAACTATGGCTACACCTTC.

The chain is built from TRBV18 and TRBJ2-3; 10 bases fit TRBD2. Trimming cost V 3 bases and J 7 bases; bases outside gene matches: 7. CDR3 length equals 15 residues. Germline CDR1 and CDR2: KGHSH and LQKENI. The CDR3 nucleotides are TGTGCCAGCTCACCCACTAGCGGGGCCTTCCATACGCAGTATTTT. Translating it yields CASSPTSGAFHTQYF.

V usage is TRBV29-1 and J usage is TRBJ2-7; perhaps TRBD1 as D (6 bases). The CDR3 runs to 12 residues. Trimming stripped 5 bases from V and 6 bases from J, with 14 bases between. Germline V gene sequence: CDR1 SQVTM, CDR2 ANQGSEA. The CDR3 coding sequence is TGCAGCGTTCTCCAGACAGGTAGCGAGCAGTACTTC. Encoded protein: CSVLQTGSEQYF.

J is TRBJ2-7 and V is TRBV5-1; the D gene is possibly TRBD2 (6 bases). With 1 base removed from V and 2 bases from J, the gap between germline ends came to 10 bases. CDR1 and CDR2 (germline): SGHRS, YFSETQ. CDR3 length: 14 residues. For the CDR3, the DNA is TGCGCCAGCAGCTTGAGGGGACTTGCCTACGAGCAGTACTTC. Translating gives CASSLRGLAYEQYF.

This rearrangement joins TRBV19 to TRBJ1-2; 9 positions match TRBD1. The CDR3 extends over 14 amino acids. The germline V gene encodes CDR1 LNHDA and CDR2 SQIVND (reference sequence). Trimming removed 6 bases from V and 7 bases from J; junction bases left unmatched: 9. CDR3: CASRRQGGPGGYTF. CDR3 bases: TGTGCCAGTAGGAGACAGGGGGGGCCGGGTGGCTACACCTTC.

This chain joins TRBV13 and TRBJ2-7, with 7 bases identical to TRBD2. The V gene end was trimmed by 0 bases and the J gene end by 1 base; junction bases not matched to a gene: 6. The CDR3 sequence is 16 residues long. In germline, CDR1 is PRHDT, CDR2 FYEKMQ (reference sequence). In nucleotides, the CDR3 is TGTGCCAGCAGCTTAGGTTGGGCGGGAGAGTCCTACGAGCAGTACTTC. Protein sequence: CASSLGWAGESYEQYF. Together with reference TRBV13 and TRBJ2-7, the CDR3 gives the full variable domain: AAGVIQSPRHLIKEKRETATLKCYPIPRHDTVYWYQQGPGQDPQFLISFYEKMQSDKGSIPDRFSAQQFSDYHSELNMSSLELGDSALYFCASSLGWAGESYEQYFGPGTRLTVT.

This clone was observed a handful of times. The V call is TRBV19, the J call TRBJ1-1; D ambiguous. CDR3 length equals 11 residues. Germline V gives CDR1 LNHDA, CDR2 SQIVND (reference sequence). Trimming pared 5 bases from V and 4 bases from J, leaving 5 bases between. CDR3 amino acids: CASSLGTEAFF. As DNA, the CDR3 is TGTGCCAGTAGTCTTGGCACTGAAGCTTTCTTT.

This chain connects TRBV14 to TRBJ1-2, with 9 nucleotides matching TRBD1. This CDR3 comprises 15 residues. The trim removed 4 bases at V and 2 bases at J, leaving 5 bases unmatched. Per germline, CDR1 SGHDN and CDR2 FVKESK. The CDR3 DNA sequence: TGTGCCAGCAGCCGCACCGGGACAGGGAACTATGGCTACACCTTC. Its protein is CASSRTGTGNYGYTF.

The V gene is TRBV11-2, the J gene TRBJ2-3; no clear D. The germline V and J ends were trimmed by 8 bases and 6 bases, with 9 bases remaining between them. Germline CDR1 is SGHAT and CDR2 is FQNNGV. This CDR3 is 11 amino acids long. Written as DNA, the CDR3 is TGTGCCAGCCTTATATCCGATACGCAGTATTTT. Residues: CASLISDTQYF.

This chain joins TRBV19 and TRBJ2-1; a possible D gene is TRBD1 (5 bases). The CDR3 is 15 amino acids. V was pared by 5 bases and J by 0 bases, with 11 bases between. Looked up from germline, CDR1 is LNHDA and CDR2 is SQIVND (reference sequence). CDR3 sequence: CASSPQGVSYNEQFF. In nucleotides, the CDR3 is TGTGCCAGTAGTCCTCAGGGTGTCTCCTACAATGAGCAGTTCTTC.

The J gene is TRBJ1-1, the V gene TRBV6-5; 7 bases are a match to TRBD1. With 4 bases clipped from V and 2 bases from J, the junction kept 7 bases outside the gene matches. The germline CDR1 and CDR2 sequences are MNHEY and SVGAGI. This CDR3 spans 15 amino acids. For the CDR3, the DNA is TGTGCCAGCAGTTCCCTGGACAGGATAAACACTGAAGCTTTCTTT. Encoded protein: CASSSLDRINTEAFF.

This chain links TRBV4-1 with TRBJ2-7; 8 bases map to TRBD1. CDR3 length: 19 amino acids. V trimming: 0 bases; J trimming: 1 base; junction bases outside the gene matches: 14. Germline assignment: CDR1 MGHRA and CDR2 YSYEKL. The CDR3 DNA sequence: TGCGCCAGCAGCCAAGATCCGGAGGCGACAGGGGCCGTTTCCTACGAGCAGTACTTC. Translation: CASSQDPEATGAVSYEQYF.

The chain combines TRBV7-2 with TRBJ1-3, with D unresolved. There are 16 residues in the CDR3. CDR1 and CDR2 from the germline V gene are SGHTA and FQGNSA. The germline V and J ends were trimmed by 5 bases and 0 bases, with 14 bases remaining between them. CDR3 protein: CASSPEVLSSGNTIYF. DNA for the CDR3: TGTGCCAGCAGCCCGGAAGTGCTAAGCTCTGGAAACACCATATATTTT.

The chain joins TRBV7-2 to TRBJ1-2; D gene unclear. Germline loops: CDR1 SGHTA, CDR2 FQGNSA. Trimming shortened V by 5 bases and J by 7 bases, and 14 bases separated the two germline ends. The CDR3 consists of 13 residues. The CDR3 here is CASSAHISLGYTF. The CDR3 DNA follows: TGTGCCAGCAGCGCACACATTTCTCTTGGCTACACCTTC. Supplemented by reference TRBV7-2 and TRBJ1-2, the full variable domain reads GAGVSQSPSNKVTEKGKDVELRCDPISGHTALYWYRQSLGQGLEFLIYFQGNSAPDKSGLPSDRFSAERTGGSVSTLTIQRTQQEDSAVYLCASSAHISLGYTFGSGTRLTVV.

The CDR3 sequence: CASSRDYPNTGELFF. The CDR3 nucleotides are TGTGCCAGCAGCCGGGACTACCCGAACACCGGGGAGCTGTTTTTT. The rearrangement joins TRBV11-2 to TRBJ2-2; 7 nucleotides agree with TRBD2. Germline CDR1 reads SGHAT; CDR2 reads FQNNGV. V was pared by 5 bases and J by 0 bases, with 3 bases of the junction left unmatched. This CDR3 spans 15 amino acids.

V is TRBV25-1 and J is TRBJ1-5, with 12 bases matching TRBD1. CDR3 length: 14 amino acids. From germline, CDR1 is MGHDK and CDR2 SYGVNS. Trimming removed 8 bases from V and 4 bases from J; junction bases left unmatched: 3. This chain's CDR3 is CASGGQGANQPQHF. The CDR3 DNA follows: TGTGCCAGCGGGGGACAGGGGGCTAATCAGCCCCAGCATTTT.

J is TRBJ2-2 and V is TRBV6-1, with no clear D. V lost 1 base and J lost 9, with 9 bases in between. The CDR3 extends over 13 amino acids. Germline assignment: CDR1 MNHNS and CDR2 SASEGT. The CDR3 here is CASSEGMERELFF. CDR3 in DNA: TGTGCCAGCAGTGAAGGAATGGAGCGGGAGCTGTTTTTT.

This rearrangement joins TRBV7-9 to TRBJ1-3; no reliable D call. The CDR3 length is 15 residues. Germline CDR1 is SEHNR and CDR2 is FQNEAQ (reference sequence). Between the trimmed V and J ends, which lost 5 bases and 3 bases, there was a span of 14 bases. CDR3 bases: TGTGCCAGCAGCCCCAAAATAAGGCATGGAAACACCATATATTTT. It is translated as CASSPKIRHGNTIYF.

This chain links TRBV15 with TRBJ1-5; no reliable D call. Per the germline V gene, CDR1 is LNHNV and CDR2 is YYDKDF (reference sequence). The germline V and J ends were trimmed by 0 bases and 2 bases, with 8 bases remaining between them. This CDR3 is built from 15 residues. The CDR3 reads CATSRDRYRNQPQHF. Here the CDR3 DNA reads TGTGCCACCAGCAGAGACAGGTATCGCAATCAGCCCCAGCATTTT.